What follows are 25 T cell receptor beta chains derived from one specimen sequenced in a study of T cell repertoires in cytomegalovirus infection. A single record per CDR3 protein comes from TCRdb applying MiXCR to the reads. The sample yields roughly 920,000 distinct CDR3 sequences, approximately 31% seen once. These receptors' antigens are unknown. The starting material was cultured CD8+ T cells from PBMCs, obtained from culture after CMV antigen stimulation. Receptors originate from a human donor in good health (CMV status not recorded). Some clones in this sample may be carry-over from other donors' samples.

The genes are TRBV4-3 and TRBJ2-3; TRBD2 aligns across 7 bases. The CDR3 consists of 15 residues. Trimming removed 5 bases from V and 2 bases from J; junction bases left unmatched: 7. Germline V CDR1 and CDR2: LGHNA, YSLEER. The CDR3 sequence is CASSLTSTATDTQYF. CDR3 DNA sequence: TGCGCCAGCAGCTTGACTAGCACAGCCACAGATACGCAGTATTTT.

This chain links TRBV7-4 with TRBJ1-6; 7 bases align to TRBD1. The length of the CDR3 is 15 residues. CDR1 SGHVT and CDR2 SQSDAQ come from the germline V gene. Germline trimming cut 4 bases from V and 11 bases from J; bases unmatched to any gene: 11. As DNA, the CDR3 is TGTGCCAGCAGCTCGTTGACAGGGTCGTTTCCACCCCTCCACTTT. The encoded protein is CASSSLTGSFPPLHF.

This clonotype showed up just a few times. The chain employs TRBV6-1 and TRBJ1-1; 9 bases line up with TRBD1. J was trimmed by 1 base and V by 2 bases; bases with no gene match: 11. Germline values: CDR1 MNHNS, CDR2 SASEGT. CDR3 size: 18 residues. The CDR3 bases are TGTGCCAGCAGTGAACGGGACAGGGATTATGTAGGGAACACTGAAGCTTTCTTT. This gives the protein CASSERDRDYVGNTEAFF.

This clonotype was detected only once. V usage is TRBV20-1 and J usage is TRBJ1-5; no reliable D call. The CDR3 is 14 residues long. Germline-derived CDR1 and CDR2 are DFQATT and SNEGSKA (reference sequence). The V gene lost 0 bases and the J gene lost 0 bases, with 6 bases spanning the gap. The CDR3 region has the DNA TGCAGTGCTAGAGATTCGGGTAGCAATCAGCCCCAGCATTTT. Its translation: CSARDSGSNQPQHF.

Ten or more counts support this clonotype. The DNA of the CDR3 is TGTGCCAGCAGCTTAAGGACAGCCCAAGAGACCCAGTACTTC. It yields the protein CASSLRTAQETQYF. The chain combines TRBV7-9 with TRBJ2-5, with D tentatively TRBD1 (6 bases). There are 14 residues in the CDR3. The germline V gene encodes CDR1 SEHNR and CDR2 FQNEAQ (reference sequence). V was clipped by 2 bases and J by 1 base, with 8 bases between them. The complete variable domain, with remaining parts taken from reference TRBV7-9 and TRBJ2-5, reads DTGVSQNPRHKITKRGQNVTFRCDPISEHNRLYWYRQTLGQGPEFLTYFQNEAQLEKSRLLSDRFSAERPKGSFSTLEIQRTEQGDSAMYLCASSLRTAQETQYFGPGTRLLVL.

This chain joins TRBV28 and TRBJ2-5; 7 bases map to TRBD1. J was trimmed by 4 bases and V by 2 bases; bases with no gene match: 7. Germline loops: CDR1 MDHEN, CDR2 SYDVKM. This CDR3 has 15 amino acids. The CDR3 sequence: CASSLVTGIRETQYF. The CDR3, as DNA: TGTGCCAGCAGTTTAGTGACAGGGATCCGAGAGACCCAGTACTTC.

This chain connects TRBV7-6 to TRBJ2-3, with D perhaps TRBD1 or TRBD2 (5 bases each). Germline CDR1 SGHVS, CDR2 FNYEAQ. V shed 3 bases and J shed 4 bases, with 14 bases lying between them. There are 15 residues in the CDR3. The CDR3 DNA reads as TGTGCCAGCAGCTTTGATGGGGGAAGGTCAGATACGCAGTATTTT. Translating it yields CASSFDGGRSDTQYF.

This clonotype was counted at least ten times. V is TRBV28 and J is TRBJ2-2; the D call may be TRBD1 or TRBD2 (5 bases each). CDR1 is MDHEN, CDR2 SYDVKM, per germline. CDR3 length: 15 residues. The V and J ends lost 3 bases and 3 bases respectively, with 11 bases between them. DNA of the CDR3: TGTGCCAGCAGTTTGTGGGGGAAGCACACCGGGGAGCTGTTTTTT. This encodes CASSLWGKHTGELFF.

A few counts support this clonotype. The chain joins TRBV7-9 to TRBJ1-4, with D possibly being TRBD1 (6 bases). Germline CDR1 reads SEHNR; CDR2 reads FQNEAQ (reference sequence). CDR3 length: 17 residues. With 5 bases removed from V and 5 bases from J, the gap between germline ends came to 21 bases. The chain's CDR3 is CASSPTGLKDTNEKLFF. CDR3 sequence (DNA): TGTGCCAGCAGCCCGACAGGTCTGAAAGACACGAATGAAAAACTGTTTTTT. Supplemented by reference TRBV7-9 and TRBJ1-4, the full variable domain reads DTGVSQNPRHKITKRGQNVTFRCDPISEHNRLYWYRQTLGQGPEFLTYFQNEAQLEKSRLLSDRFSAERPKGSFSTLEIQRTEQGDSAMYLCASSPTGLKDTNEKLFFGSGTQLSVL.

This chain's CDR3 is CASSWAGPREQFF. The CDR3 DNA follows: TGTGCCAGCAGTTGGGCAGGGCCCAGGGAGCAGTTCTTC. This rearrangement joins TRBV6-2 or TRBV6-3 to TRBJ2-1; D possibly corresponds to TRBD1 (5 bases). Trimming shortened V by 4 bases and J by 10 bases, and 14 bases separated the two germline ends. This CDR3 has 13 residues. Germline CDR1 MNHEY, CDR2 SVGEGT.

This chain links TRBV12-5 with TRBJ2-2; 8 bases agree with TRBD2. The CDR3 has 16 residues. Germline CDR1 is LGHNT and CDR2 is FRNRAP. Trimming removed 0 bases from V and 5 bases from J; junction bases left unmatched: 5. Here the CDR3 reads CASGLVGTGGTGELFF. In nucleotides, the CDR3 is TGTGCTAGTGGTTTGGTGGGGACGGGAGGGACCGGGGAGCTGTTTTTT. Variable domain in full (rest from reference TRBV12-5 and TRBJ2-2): DARVTQTPRHKVTEMGQEVTMRCQPILGHNTVFWYRQTMMQGLELLAYFRNRAPLDDSGMPKDRFSAEMPDATLATLKIQPSEPRDSAVYFCASGLVGTGGTGELFFGEGSRLTVL.

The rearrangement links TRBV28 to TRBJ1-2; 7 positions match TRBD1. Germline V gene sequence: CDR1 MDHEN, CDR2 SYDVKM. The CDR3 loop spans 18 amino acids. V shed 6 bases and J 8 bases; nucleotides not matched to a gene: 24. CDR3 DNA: TGTGCCAGCAGCGAAGGGTTCCCGCCGACAGGGCGAGTGGGGGGCTACACCTTC. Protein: CASSEGFPPTGRVGGYTF.

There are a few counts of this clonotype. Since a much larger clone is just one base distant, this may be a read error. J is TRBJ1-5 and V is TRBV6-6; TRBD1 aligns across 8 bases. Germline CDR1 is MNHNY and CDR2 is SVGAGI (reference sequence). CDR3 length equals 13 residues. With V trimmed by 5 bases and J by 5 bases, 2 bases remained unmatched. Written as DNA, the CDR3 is TGTGCCAGCAGTCCGACAGGGGATCAGCCCCAGCATTTT. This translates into CASSPTGDQPQHF.

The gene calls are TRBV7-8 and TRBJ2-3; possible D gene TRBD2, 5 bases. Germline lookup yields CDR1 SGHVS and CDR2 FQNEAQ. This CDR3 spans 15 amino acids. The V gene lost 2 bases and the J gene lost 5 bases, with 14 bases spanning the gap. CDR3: CASSLTRTAGDTQYF. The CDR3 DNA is TGTGCCAGCAGCTTAACTAGGACCGCAGGAGATACGCAGTATTTT.

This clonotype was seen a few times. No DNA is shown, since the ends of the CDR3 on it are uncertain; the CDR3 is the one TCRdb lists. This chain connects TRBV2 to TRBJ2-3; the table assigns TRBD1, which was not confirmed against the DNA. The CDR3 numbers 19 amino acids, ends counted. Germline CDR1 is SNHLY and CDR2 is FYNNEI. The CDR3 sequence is CASSTSDRGVGPQADTQYF.

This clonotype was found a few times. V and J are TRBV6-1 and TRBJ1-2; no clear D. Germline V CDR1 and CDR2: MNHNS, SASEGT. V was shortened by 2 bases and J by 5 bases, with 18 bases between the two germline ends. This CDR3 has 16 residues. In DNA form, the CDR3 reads TGTGCCAGCAGTGAATCGCCAGGACGGCCAGAATATGGCTACACCTTC. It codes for CASSESPGRPEYGYTF.

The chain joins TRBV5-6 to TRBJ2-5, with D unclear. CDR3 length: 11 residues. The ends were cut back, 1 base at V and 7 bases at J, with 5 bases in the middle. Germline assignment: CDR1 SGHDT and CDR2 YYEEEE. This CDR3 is CASSLWGTQYF. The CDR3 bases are TGTGCCAGCAGCTTGTGGGGGACCCAGTACTTC.

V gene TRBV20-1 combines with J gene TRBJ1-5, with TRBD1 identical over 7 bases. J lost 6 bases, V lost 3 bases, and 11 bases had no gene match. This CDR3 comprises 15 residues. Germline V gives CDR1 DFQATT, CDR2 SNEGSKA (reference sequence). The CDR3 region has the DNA TGCAGTGCTAGGGGGACAGAAGCGTTGGGTCAGCCCCAGCATTTT. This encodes CSARGTEALGQPQHF.

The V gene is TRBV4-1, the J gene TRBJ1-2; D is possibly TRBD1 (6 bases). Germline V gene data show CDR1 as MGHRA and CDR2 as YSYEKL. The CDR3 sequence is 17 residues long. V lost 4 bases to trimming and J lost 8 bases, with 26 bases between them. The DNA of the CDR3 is TGCGCCAGCAGCCTAACCTCAAACCCACACAGGGACGGAGGCTACACCTTC. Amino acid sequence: CASSLTSNPHRDGGYTF.

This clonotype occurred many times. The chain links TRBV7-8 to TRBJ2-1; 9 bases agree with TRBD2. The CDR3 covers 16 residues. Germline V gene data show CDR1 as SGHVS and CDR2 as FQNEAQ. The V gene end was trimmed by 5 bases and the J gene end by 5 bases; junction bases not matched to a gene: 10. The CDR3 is CASSLGAGGPDNEQFF. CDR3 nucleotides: TGTGCCAGCAGCCTAGGGGCGGGGGGGCCCGACAATGAGCAGTTCTTC. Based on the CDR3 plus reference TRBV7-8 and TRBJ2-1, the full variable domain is GAGVSQSPRYKVAKRGQDVALRCDPISGHVSLFWYQQALGQGPEFLTYFQNEAQLDKSGLPSDRFFAERPEGSVSTLKIQRTQQEDSAVYLCASSLGAGGPDNEQFFGPGTRLTVL.

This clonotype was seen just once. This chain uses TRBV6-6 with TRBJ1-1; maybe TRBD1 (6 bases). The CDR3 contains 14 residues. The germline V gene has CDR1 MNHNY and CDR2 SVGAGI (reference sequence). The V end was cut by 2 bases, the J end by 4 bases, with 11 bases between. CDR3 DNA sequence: TGTGCCAGCAGTTACCAGGGGTGGAGCACTGAAGCTTTCTTT. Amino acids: CASSYQGWSTEAFF.

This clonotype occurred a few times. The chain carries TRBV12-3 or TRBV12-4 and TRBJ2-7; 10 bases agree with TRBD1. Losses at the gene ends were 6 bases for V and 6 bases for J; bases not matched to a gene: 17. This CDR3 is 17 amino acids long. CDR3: CASSHPNTGTGAGEQYF. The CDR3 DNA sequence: TGTGCCAGCAGCCACCCTAACACCGGGACAGGGGCCGGCGAGCAGTACTTC.

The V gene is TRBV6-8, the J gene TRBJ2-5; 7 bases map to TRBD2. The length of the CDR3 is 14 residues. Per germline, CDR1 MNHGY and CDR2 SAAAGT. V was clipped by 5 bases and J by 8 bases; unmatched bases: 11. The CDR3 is CASSLASGSGTQYF. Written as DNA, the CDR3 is TGTGCCAGCAGTCTCGCTAGCGGCTCAGGAACCCAGTACTTC.

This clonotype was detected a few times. The CDR3 here is CATSDSDSAFLGYGYTF. In DNA form, the CDR3 reads TGTGCCACCAGTGATTCCGACAGTGCCTTTCTGGGCTATGGCTACACCTTC. The rearrangement uses TRBV24-1 and TRBJ1-2; a possible D gene is TRBD1 (5 bases). Trimming took 2 bases from V and 4 from J, leaving 19 bases between them. CDR1 and CDR2 (germline): KGHDR, SFDVKD. The CDR3 length is 17 residues.

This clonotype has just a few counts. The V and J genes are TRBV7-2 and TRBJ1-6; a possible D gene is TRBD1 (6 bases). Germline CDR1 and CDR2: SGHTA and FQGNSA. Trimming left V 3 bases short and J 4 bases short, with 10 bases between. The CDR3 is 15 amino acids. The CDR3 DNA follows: TGTGCCAGCAGCTTTGACAGGCAATATAATTCACCCCTCCACTTT. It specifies CASSFDRQYNSPLHF.